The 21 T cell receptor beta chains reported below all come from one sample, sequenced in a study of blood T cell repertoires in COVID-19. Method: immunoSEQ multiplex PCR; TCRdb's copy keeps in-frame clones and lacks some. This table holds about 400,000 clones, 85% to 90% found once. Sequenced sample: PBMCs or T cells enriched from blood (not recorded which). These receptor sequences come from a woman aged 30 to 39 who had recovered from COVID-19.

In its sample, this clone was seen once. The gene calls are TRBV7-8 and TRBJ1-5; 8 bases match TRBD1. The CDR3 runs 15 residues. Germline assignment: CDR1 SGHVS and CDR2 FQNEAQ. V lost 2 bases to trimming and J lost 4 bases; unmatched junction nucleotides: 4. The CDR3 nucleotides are TGTGCCAGCAGCTTAAGACAGGGGCGGAATCAGCCCCAGCATTTT. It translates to CASSLRQGRNQPQHF.

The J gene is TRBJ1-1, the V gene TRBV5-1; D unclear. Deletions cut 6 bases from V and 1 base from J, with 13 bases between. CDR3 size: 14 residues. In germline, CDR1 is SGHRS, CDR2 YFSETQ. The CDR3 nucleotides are TGCGCCAGCACCCCGGCGGCACAGAACACTGAAGCTTTCTTT. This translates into CASTPAAQNTEAFF.

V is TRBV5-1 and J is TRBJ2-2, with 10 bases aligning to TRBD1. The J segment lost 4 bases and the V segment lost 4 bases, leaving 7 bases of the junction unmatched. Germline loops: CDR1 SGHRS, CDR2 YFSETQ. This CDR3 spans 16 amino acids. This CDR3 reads CASSPRDRGPTGELFF. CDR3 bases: TGCGCCAGCAGCCCCCGGGACAGGGGACCCACCGGGGAGCTGTTTTTT. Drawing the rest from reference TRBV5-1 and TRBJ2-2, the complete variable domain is KAGVTQTPRYLIKTRGQQVTLSCSPISGHRSVSWYQQTPGQGLQFLFEYFSETQRNKGNFPGRFSGRQFSNSRSEMNVSTLELGDSALYLCASSPRDRGPTGELFFGEGSRLTVL.

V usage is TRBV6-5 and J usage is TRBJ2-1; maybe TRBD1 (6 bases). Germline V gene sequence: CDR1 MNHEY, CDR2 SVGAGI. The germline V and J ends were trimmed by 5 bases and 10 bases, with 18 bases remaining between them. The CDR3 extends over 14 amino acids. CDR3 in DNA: TGTGCCAGCAGTAGGGTAGTCCAGGGGTCGGAGCAGTTCTTC. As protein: CASSRVVQGSEQFF.

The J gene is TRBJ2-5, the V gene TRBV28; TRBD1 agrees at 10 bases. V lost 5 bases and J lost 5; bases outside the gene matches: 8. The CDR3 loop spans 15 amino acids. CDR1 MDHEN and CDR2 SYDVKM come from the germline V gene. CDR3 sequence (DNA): TGTGCCAGCAGTCCGTCCGGGACAGGGGACGAGACCCAGTACTTC. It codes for CASSPSGTGDETQYF.

Here the CDR3 DNA reads TGCGCCAGCAGCCAAGATCAACAGGGAGGGTATCAGCCCCAGCATTTT. It translates to CASSQDQQGGYQPQHF. The chain uses TRBV4-1 and TRBJ1-5, with D possibly TRBD1 on 6 matching bases. CDR1 and CDR2 (germline): MGHRA, YSYEKL. The CDR3 is 16 amino acids. The ends were cut back, 0 bases at V and 5 bases at J, with 14 bases in the middle.

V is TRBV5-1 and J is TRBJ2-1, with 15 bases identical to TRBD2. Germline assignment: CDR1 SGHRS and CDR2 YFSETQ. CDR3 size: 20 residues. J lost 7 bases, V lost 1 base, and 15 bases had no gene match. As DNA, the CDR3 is TGCGCCAGCAGCTTGATAATCCGGACTAGCGGGAGGGCCAGGGGAAATGAGCAGTTCTTC. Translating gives CASSLIIRTSGRARGNEQFF.

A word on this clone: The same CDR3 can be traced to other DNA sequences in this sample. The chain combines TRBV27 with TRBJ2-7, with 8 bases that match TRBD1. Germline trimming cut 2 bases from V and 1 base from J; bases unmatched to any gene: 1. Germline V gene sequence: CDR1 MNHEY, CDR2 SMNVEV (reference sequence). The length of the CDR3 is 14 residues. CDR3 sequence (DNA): TGTGCCAGCAGTTTAGGACAGGGTTCCTACGAGCAGTACTTC. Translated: CASSLGQGSYEQYF.

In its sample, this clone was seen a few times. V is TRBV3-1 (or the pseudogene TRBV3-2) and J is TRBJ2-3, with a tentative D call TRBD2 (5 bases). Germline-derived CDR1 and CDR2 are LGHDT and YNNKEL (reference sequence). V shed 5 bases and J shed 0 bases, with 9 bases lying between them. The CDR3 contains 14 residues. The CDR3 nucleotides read TGTGCCAGCAGCGGACTGACTAGCACAGATACGCAGTATTTT. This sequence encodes CASSGLTSTDTQYF.

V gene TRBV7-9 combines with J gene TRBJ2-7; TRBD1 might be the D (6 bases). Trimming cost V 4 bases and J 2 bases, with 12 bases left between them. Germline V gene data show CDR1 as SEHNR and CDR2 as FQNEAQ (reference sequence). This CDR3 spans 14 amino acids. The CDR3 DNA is TGTGCCAGCAGCTCTCCAGGGGCTCCCTACGAGCAGTACTTC. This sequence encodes CASSSPGAPYEQYF.

CDR3 DNA: TGTGCCAGCAGCGCGCCAGGAGCGGGAGGGGGAGGCACAGATACGCAGTATTTT. The encoded protein is CASSAPGAGGGGTDTQYF. V gene TRBV7-3 combines with J gene TRBJ2-3; 10 nucleotides line up with TRBD2. Germline CDR1 SGHTA, CDR2 FQGTGA. The length of the CDR3 is 18 residues. Trimming at V came to 5 bases and at J to 1 base, leaving 12 bases not matched to a gene.

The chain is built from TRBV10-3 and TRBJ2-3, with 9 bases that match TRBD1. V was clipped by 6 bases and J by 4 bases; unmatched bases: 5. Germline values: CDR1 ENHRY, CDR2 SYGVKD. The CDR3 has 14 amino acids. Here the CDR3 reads CAISQTGGADTQYF. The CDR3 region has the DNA TGTGCCATCAGCCAGACAGGGGGGGCAGATACGCAGTATTTT.

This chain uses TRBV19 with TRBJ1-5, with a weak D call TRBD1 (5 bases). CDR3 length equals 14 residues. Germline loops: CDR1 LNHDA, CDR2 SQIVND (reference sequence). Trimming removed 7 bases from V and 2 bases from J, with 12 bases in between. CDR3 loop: CASIGGVGNQPQHF. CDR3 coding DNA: TGTGCCAGTATCGGGGGAGTGGGCAATCAGCCCCAGCATTTT.

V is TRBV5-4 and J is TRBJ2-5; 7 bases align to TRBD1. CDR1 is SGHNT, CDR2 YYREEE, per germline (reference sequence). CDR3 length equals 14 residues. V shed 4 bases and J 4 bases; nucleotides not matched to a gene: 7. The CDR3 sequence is CASSRATGRETQYF. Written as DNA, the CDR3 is TGTGCCAGCAGCCGCGCGACAGGGCGAGAGACCCAGTACTTC.

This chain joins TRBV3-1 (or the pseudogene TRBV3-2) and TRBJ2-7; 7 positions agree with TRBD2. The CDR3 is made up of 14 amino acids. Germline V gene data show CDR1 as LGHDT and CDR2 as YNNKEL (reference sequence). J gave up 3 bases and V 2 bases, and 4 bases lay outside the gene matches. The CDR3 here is CASSQSGTNYEQYF. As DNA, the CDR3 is TGTGCCAGCAGCCAATCCGGGACTAACTACGAGCAGTACTTC.

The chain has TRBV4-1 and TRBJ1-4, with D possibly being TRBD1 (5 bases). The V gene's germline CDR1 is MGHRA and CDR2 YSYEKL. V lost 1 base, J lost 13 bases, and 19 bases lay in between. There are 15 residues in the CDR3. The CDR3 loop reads CASSQGSGTLGSLFF. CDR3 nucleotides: TGCGCCAGCAGCCAAGGCAGCGGGACCTTAGGGTCACTGTTTTTT.

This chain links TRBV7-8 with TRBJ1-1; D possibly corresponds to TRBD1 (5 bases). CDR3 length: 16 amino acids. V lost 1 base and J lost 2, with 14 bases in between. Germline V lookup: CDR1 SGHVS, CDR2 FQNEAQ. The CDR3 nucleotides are TGTGCCAGCAGCTTAGGACTGGGGCGGCAAAACACTGAAGCTTTCTTT. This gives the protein CASSLGLGRQNTEAFF.

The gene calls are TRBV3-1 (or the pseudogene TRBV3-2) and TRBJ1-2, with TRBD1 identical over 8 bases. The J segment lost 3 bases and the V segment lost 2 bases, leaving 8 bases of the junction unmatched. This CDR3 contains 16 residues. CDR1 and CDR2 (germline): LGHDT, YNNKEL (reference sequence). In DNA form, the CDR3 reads TGTGCCAGCAGCCAATACCCCGGGACAGGCCACTATGGCTACACCTTC. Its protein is CASSQYPGTGHYGYTF.

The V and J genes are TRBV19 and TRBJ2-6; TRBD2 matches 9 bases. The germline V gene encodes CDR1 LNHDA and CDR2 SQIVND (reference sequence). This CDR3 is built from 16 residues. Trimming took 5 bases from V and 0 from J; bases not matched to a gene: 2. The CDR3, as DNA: TGTGCCAGTAGTCTAGCGGGGTCCTCTGGGGCCAACGTCCTGACTTTC. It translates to CASSLAGSSGANVLTF.

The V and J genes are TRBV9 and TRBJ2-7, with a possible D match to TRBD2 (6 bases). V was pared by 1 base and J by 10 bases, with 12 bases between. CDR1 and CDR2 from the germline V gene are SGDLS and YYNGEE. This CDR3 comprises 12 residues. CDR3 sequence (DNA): TGTGCCAGCAGCGTAAACGGCGGGGACCAGTACTTC. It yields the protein CASSVNGGDQYF.

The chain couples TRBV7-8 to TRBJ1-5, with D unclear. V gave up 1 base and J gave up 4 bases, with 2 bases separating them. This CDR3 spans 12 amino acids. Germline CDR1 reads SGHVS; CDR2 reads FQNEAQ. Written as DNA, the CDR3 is TGTGCCAGCAGCTTAGTAAATCAGCCCCAGCATTTT. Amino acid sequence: CASSLVNQPQHF. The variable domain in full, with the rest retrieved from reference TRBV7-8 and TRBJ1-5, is GAGVSQSPRYKVAKRGQDVALRCDPISGHVSLFWYQQALGQGPEFLTYFQNEAQLDKSGLPSDRFFAERPEGSVSTLKIQRTQQEDSAVYLCASSLVNQPQHFGDGTRLSIL.